The following is a T cell receptor beta chain sequence with its context. These data come from a study of shared clonotypes between healthy human individuals. Generated by immunoSEQ multiplex PCR, the TCRdb table keeps only in-frame clones and is missing some. The sample has roughly 700,000 clones, approximately 74% seen once. CDR3 size: 17 residues. V shed 0 bases and J shed 6 bases, with 18 bases lying between them. Germline V gives CDR1 MNHNS, CDR2 SASEGT. This sequence originates from a woman aged 25 to 45 in good health. Source material: memory CD4+ T cells sorted from blood. Subset reported: CD45RA-negative fraction. J is TRBJ1-5 and V is TRBV6-1; the D is unclear. Here the CDR3 DNA reads TGTGCCAGCAGTGAAGCGCTTCGAGGATCCGCGCGTCAGCCCCAGCATTTT. Translating it yields CASSEALRGSARQPQHF.